This TCR beta chain was retrieved from a study of glioma-infiltrating T cells after dendritic cell vaccination. Study-wide background: Patients had newly diagnosed or recurrent glioblastoma and received dendritic cell vaccines.

All glioblastoma patients lacked an isocitrate dehydrogenase mutation. The CDR3 sequence is 14 residues long. The ends lost 8 bases at V and 7 bases at J; junction bases unmatched: 11. Germline CDR1 and CDR2: MNHNS and SASEGT. Amplification used 60 V beta primers and 13 J beta primers. Profiling relied on immunoSEQ multiplex PCR, and the TCRdb table lists in-frame clones only, not all of them. The table lists 75,000 to 100,000 clones, 79% of them singletons. The V gene is TRBV6-1, the J gene TRBJ2-1; 7 bases are a match to TRBD2. The clonotype comes from a human donor with glioblastoma. This specimen was blood, taken before dendritic cell vaccination. CDR3 sequence: CASGFEASGNEQFF. CDR3 coding DNA: TGTGCCAGCGGCTTCGAGGCTAGCGGAAATGAGCAGTTCTTC.